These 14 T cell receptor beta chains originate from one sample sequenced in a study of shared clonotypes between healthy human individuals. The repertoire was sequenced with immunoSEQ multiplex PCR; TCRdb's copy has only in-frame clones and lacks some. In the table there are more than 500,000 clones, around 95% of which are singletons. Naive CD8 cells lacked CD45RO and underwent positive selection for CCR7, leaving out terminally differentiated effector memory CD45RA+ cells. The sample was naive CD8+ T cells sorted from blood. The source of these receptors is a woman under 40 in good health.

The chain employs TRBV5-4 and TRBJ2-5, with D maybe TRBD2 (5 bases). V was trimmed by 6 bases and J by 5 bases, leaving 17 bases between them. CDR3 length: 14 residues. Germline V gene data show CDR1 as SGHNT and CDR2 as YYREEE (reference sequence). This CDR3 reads CASTIDGVQETQYF. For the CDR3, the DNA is TGTGCCAGCACTATCGACGGGGTTCAGGAGACCCAGTACTTC.

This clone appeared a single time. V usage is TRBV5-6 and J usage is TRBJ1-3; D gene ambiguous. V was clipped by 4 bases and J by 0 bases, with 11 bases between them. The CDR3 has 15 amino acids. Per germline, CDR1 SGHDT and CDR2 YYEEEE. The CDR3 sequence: CASSPRQVSGNTIYF. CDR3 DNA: TGTGCCAGCAGCCCCCGGCAGGTCTCTGGAAACACCATATATTTT.

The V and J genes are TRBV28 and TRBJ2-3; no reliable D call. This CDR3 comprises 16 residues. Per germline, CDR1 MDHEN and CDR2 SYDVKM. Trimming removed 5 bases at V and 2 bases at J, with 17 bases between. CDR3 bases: TGTGCCAGCAGTACCCTGTTTAGCACCTACACAGATACGCAGTATTTT. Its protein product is CASSTLFSTYTDTQYF.

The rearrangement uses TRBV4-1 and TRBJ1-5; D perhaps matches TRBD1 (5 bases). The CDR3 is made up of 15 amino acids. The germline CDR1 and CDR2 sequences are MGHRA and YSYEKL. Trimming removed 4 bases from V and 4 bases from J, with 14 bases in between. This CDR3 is CASSPHRGGNQPQHF. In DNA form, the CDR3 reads TGCGCCAGCAGCCCCCATCGGGGGGGAAATCAGCCCCAGCATTTT.

This CDR3 is CASSSNPPGEQYF. The CDR3 DNA reads TGTGCCAGTAGTAGTAACCCTCCGGGCGAGCAGTACTTC. This sequence joins TRBV19 and TRBJ2-7; D not certain. The germline CDR1 and CDR2 sequences are LNHDA and SQIVND (reference sequence). V was cut by 4 bases and J by 6 bases, with 13 bases left in between. The CDR3 spans 13 residues.

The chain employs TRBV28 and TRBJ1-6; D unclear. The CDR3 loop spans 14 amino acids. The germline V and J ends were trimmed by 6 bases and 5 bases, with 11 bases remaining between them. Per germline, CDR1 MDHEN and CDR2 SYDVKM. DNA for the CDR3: TGTGCCAGCAGCCGAAGGGAGAATAATTCACCCCTCCACTTT. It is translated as CASSRRENNSPLHF.

For the CDR3, the DNA is TGTGCCAGCAGCTGGACAGGAGCAACTAATGAAAAACTGTTTTTT. It codes for CASSWTGATNEKLFF. The genes are TRBV5-6 and TRBJ1-4; TRBD1 agrees at 7 bases. The CDR3 has 15 amino acids. Per germline, CDR1 SGHDT and CDR2 YYEEEE. Losses at the gene ends were 3 bases for V and 0 bases for J; bases not matched to a gene: 2.

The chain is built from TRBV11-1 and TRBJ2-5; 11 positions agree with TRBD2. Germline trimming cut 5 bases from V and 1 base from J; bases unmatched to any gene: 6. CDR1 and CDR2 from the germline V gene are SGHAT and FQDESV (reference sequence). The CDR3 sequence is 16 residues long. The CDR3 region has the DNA TGTGCCAGCAGCGCTAGCGGGAGGCGTTTCCAAGAGACCCAGTACTTC. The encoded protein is CASSASGRRFQETQYF.

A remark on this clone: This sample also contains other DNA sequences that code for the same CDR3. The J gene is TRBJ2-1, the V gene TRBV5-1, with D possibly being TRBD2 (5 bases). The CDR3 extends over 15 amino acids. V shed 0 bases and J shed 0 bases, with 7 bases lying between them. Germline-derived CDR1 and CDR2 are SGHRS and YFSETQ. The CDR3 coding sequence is TGCGCCAGCAGCTTGGGAGGGAGCTCCTACAATGAGCAGTTCTTC. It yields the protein CASSLGGSSYNEQFF.

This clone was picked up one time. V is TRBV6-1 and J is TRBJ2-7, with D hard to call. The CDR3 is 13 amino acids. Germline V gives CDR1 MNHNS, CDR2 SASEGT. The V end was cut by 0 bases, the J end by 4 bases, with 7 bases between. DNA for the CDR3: TGTGCCAGCAGTGAAGCTTTCATTTACGAGCAGTACTTC. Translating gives CASSEAFIYEQYF.

The CDR3 loop is CASSLWGQGTDTQYF. The CDR3 DNA reads as TGTGCCAGCAGCCTATGGGGACAGGGCACAGATACGCAGTATTTT. The V gene is TRBV27, the J gene TRBJ2-3; 8 nucleotides line up with TRBD1. CDR1 and CDR2 (germline): MNHEY, SMNVEV (reference sequence). V gave up 6 bases and J gave up 1 base; unmatched junction bases: 6. The length of the CDR3 is 15 residues.

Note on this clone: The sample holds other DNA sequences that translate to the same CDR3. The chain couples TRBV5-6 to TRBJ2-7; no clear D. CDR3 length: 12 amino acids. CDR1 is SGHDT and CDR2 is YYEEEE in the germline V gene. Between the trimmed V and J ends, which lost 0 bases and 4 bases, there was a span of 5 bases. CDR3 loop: CASSLVGYEQYF. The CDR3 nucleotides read TGTGCCAGCAGCTTGGTAGGGTACGAGCAGTACTTC.

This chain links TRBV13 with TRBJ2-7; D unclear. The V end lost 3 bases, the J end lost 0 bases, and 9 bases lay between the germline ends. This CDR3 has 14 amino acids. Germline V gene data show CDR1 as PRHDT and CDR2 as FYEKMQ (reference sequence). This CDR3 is CASSLITASYEQYF. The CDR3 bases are TGTGCCAGCAGCTTGATAACAGCCTCCTACGAGCAGTACTTC.

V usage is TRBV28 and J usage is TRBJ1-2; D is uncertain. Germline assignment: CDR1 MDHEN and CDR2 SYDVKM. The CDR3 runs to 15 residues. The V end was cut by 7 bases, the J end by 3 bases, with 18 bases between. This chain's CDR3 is CASTSVRSVDYGYTF. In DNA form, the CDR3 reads TGTGCCAGCACTTCAGTCCGATCGGTTGACTATGGCTACACCTTC.